The 21 T cell receptor beta chains given below trace back to one sample, sequenced in a study of blood T cells in healthy people across ages. A second PCR, run for roughly 7 to 11 cycles, used a sample-barcoded 5' primer plus a J-beta primer mix. TCRdb called the 5' RACE reads again in MiXCR, with one record for every CDR3 protein. This table holds 950,000 to 1,200,000 distinct CDR3 sequences, roughly two fifths found once. The sample taken for sequencing was blood. The origin of the receptors is a man younger than 30 in good health.

The sample holds a few counts of this clonotype. The V and J genes are TRBV7-9 and TRBJ1-1, with TRBD1 matching over 7 bases. CDR1 and CDR2 (germline): SEHNR, FQNEAQ (reference sequence). The J segment lost 5 bases and the V segment lost 1 base, leaving 7 bases of the junction unmatched. This CDR3 contains 15 residues. In DNA form, the CDR3 reads TGTGCCAGCAGCTTAGATGGTAGGGGGCATACTGAAGCTTTCTTT. Its translation: CASSLDGRGHTEAFF.

The chain links TRBV12-3 or TRBV12-4 to TRBJ2-1; D tentatively fits TRBD1 or TRBD2 (5 bases each). The J call may be wrong; the DNA end is better matched by TRBJ2-7. This CDR3 comprises 19 residues. CDR3 sequence reads: CASSPGVLGVSSSYNEQYF. In DNA, the CDR3 is TGTGCCAGCAGTCCTGGTGTACTAGGGGTTTCAAGCTCCTACAATGAGCAGTACTTC.

This clonotype was detected only once. The chain combines TRBV4-3 with TRBJ2-3; 9 bases are a match to TRBD2. Germline loops: CDR1 LGHNA, CDR2 YSLEER. The CDR3 is 17 amino acids. The J segment lost 4 bases and the V segment lost 1 base, leaving 9 bases of the junction unmatched. This chain's CDR3 is CASSQGDQAGGPDTQYF. CDR3 bases: TGCGCCAGCAGCCAAGGAGATCAAGCGGGGGGCCCAGATACGCAGTATTTT.

The chain links TRBV25-1 to TRBJ2-3; 7 bases fit TRBD1. V lost 6 bases and J lost 9; bases outside the gene matches: 15. This CDR3 comprises 15 residues. Germline V gene sequence: CDR1 MGHDK, CDR2 SYGVNS. The CDR3 spells CASRRGQRSGGTQYF. DNA for the CDR3: TGTGCCAGCAGGAGGGGACAGAGGAGTGGAGGCACGCAGTATTTT.

This clonotype showed up just once. The rearrangement uses TRBV5-1 and TRBJ1-2; TRBD1 is a possible D gene (5 bases). This CDR3 comprises 17 residues. Germline loops: CDR1 SGHRS, CDR2 YFSETQ. Trimming left V 2 bases short and J 5 bases short, with 22 bases between. The CDR3 sequence: CASSFTPVGAVGYGYTF. Written as DNA, the CDR3 is TGCGCCAGCAGCTTCACGCCCGTAGGGGCGGTTGGGTATGGCTACACCTTC. Supplemented by reference TRBV5-1 and TRBJ1-2, the full variable domain reads KAGVTQTPRYLIKTRGQQVTLSCSPISGHRSVSWYQQTPGQGLQFLFEYFSETQRNKGNFPGRFSGRQFSNSRSEMNVSTLELGDSALYLCASSFTPVGAVGYGYTFGSGTRLTVV.

This clonotype was seen a handful of times. The rearrangement uses TRBV3-1 and TRBJ2-1; D not certain. The J call may be faulty, since TRBJ2-7 better matches the DNA end. CDR1 LGHDT and CDR2 YNNKEL come from the germline V gene (reference sequence). The length of the CDR3 is 15 residues. In DNA form, the CDR3 reads TGTGCCAGCAGCCAAGATAGACTGGGATACAATGAGCAGTACTTC. Its translation is CASSQDRLGYNEQYF.

This chain connects TRBV21-1 to TRBJ2-1. TRBV21-1 counts as a pseudogene. The CDR3 contains 11 residues. DNA for the CDR3: TGTGCCACCCCAAGATACAATGAGCAGTTCTTC. Residues: CATPRYNEQFF.

V usage is TRBV10-3 and J usage is TRBJ2-2, with D maybe TRBD1 (6 bases). The CDR3 consists of 16 residues. CDR1 ENHRY and CDR2 SYGVKD come from the germline V gene. The germline V and J ends were trimmed by 10 bases and 8 bases, with 26 bases remaining between them. The CDR3 loop is CATRTMAGVLGGELFF. CDR3 in DNA: TGTGCCACCAGGACGATGGCAGGGGTCTTAGGAGGGGAGCTGTTTTTT.

The chain recombines TRBV6-2 or TRBV6-3 with TRBJ1-4; D is unresolved. The CDR3 totals 18 residues. Germline CDR1 MNHEY, CDR2 SVGEGT. With 0 bases removed from V and 6 bases from J, the gap between germline ends came to 20 bases. The CDR3 DNA reads as TGTGCCAGCAGTTACTCACGACGGGGAATGGTCGGCGATGAAAAACTGTTTTTT. This codes for CASSYSRRGMVGDEKLFF.

This clonotype came up a few times. The genes are TRBV25-1 and TRBJ2-7; D not certain. Between the trimmed V and J ends, which lost 4 bases and 3 bases, there was a span of 4 bases. CDR1 and CDR2 (germline): MGHDK, SYGVNS. The CDR3 is 11 amino acids. The chain's CDR3 is CASSARYEQYF. The CDR3 DNA follows: TGTGCCAGCAGTGCTCGCTACGAGCAGTACTTC.

This clonotype was picked up a small number of times. This chain joins TRBV7-3 and TRBJ2-3, with D perhaps matching TRBD2 (6 bases). In germline, CDR1 is SGHTA, CDR2 FQGTGA. The CDR3 is 15 amino acids. The V end lost 3 bases, the J end lost 0 bases, and 10 bases lay between the germline ends. CDR3 coding DNA: TGTGCCAGCAGCTTCACGGGGACTAGCACAGATACGCAGTATTTT. Amino acid sequence: CASSFTGTSTDTQYF.

The chain combines TRBV12-3 or TRBV12-4 with TRBJ1-3; D is ambiguous. The CDR3 has 14 residues. V was clipped by 2 bases and J by 3 bases, with 8 bases between them. The CDR3 coding sequence is TGTGCCAGCAGTTTATTCTCGAATGGAAACACCATATATTTT. This gives the protein CASSLFSNGNTIYF.

This clonotype was seen many times. The rearrangement joins TRBV6-2 or TRBV6-3 to TRBJ2-5; D gene uncertain. TRBJ2-7 matches the DNA end more closely, so the J call is doubtful. CDR1 and CDR2 (germline): MNHEY, SVGEGT. The CDR3 spans 12 residues. This CDR3 is CASSSDPLEQYF. The CDR3 bases are TGTGCCAGCAGTTCCGACCCTCTCGAGCAGTACTTC.

In its sample, this clonotype was seen once. This chain joins TRBV28 and TRBJ1-2; D is undetermined. Germline V gene lookup returns CDR1 MDHEN and CDR2 SYDVKM. The CDR3 sequence is 12 residues long. Trimming cost V 7 bases and J 7 bases, with 13 bases left between them. In nucleotides, the CDR3 is TGTGCCAGCACCCCGGGAGTGCGTGGCTACACCTTC. It yields the protein CASTPGVRGYTF.

This clonotype was recorded a few times. CDR3 DNA sequence: TGTGCCAGCAGTCCAGGGGGGCCTCACAAGCAGCCCCAGCATTTT. Protein sequence: CASSPGGPHKQPQHF. V is TRBV7-9 and J is TRBJ1-5; 7 bases align to TRBD1. CDR3 size: 15 residues. J was trimmed by 7 bases and V by 6 bases; bases with no gene match: 12. Germline V gene data show CDR1 as SEHNR and CDR2 as FQNEAQ (reference sequence).

This clonotype was seen just once. V and J are TRBV20-1 and TRBJ2-5; 10 bases are shared with TRBD2. The CDR3 contains 14 residues. Trimming took 6 bases from V and 1 from J; bases not matched to a gene: 5. In germline, CDR1 is DFQATT, CDR2 SNEGSKA (reference sequence). The CDR3 protein is CSANIAGGQETQYF. The CDR3 DNA reads TGCAGTGCAAACATAGCGGGGGGCCAAGAGACCCAGTACTTC.

The chain couples TRBV12-3 or TRBV12-4 to TRBJ2-1, with TRBD2 matching over 8 bases. Trimming cost V 3 bases and J 0 bases; bases outside gene matches: 4. This CDR3 has 16 amino acids. The CDR3 DNA follows: TGTGCCAGCAGTTTGGTTAGCGGGGACTCCTACAATGAGCAGTTCTTC. Protein product: CASSLVSGDSYNEQFF.

The chain has TRBV12-3 or TRBV12-4 and TRBJ1-6, with D possibly matching TRBD1 (5 bases). V was shortened by 2 bases and J by 9 bases, with 17 bases between the two germline ends. This CDR3 is built from 16 residues. The CDR3 nucleotides are TGTGCCAGCAGTTTAACGGCAGGGAGCTTCGGTTCACCCCTCCACTTT. Amino acid sequence: CASSLTAGSFGSPLHF.

This sequence joins TRBV9 and TRBJ1-1; no definite D call. The germline V gene encodes CDR1 SGDLS and CDR2 YYNGEE. Trimming removed 3 bases from V and 1 base from J, with 10 bases in between. The CDR3 has 14 residues. This chain's CDR3 is CASSARLQNTEAFF. In nucleotides, the CDR3 is TGTGCCAGCAGCGCCCGGTTACAGAACACTGAAGCTTTCTTT.

The chain joins TRBV6-5 to TRBJ2-7, with D possibly being TRBD1 (5 bases). V lost 5 bases and J 2 bases, leaving 13 bases between the germline ends. This CDR3 comprises 14 residues. CDR1 is MNHEY and CDR2 is SVGAGI in the germline V gene. The CDR3 loop is CASSPQGQPYEQYF. DNA of the CDR3: TGTGCCAGCAGTCCGCAGGGTCAGCCCTACGAGCAGTACTTC.

The V gene is TRBV3-1, the J gene TRBJ2-7; D remains unclear. Trimming removed 2 bases at V and 2 bases at J, with 10 bases between. The CDR3 loop spans 14 amino acids. Germline lookup yields CDR1 LGHDT and CDR2 YNNKEL (reference sequence). CDR3 residues: CASSQTGLAYEQYF. The CDR3 DNA reads TGTGCCAGCAGCCAAACCGGGTTAGCCTACGAGCAGTACTTC.